The next 24 T cell receptor beta chains were all read from a single sample in a study of blood T cell repertoires in COVID-19. Some clones are missing from TCRdb's copy, which holds only in-frame ones; the method was immunoSEQ multiplex PCR. In the table there are 150,000 to 200,000 clones, more than 75% of which are singletons. Material for sequencing was peripheral blood. These receptor sequences come from a woman over 75 with COVID-19, enrolled during active disease.

In regard to this clone: The DNA is omitted, as the CDR3 cannot be located on it reliably, and the CDR3 follows TCRdb's listing. The rearrangement links TRBV29-1 to TRBJ1-1; the DNA was not compared with TRBD1, the D call given in the table. The germline V gene has CDR1 SQVTM and CDR2 ANQGSEA. The CDR3 has 12 residues if both end residues are counted. The chain's CDR3 is CSVGPGQRAAFF.

This clone came up a few times. The rearrangement links TRBV7-7 to TRBJ2-1; D is undetermined. CDR1 is SSHAT, CDR2 FNYEAQ, per germline (reference sequence). Trimming left V 5 bases short and J 5 bases short, with 13 bases between. The CDR3 has 14 residues. The CDR3 DNA sequence: TGTGCCAGCAGCCCGCACGTCGGAGACAATGAGCAGTTCTTC. It yields the protein CASSPHVGDNEQFF.

The J gene is TRBJ2-3, the V gene TRBV19; D is ambiguous. Germline CDR1 LNHDA, CDR2 SQIVND (reference sequence). V lost 6 bases and J 7 bases, leaving 17 bases between the germline ends. The CDR3 totals 14 residues. CDR3: CASRSTEKHNTQYF. CDR3 nucleotides: TGTGCCAGTAGATCGACGGAGAAACACAATACGCAGTATTTT.

The chain combines TRBV5-1 with TRBJ1-5; 10 positions match TRBD1. Unmatched junction bases numbered 8, after V lost 4 bases and J lost 7 bases. This CDR3 is 15 amino acids long. The V gene's germline CDR1 is SGHRS and CDR2 YFSETQ. The chain's CDR3 is CASSESGQGTQPQHF. The CDR3, as DNA: TGCGCCAGCAGCGAGTCGGGACAGGGGACACAGCCCCAGCATTTT.

This chain joins TRBV20-1 and TRBJ1-1; TRBD1 agrees at 9 bases. This CDR3 comprises 11 residues. J gave up 11 bases and V 6 bases, and 7 bases lay outside the gene matches. From germline, CDR1 is DFQATT and CDR2 SNEGSKA (reference sequence). Here the CDR3 reads CSAPRDRAAFF. CDR3 sequence (DNA): TGCAGTGCCCCAAGGGACAGGGCGGCTTTCTTT.

This sequence joins TRBV29-1 and TRBJ1-2; TRBD1 matches at 8 bases. The germline V gene has CDR1 SQVTM and CDR2 ANQGSEA. V lost 3 bases, J lost 3 bases, and 6 bases stayed unmatched. This CDR3 is built from 14 residues. The DNA for the CDR3 is TGCAGCGTTGAGACAGGGGCGGTCGACTATGGCTACACCTTC. Residues: CSVETGAVDYGYTF.

This clone was seen a few times. The chain is built from TRBV6-5 and TRBJ2-2; D is possibly TRBD1 (6 bases). The germline gives CDR1 MNHEY, CDR2 SVGAGI. The CDR3 sequence is 13 residues long. Trimming stripped 6 bases from V and 2 bases from J, with 7 bases between. Written as DNA, the CDR3 is TGTGCCAGCAGGGACAGTAACACCGGGGAGCTGTTTTTT. Translated: CASRDSNTGELFF.

This chain uses TRBV19 with TRBJ1-2, with 9 bases matching TRBD1. This CDR3 has 13 residues. Trimming at V came to 11 bases and at J to 5 bases, leaving 9 bases not matched to a gene. The germline V gene encodes CDR1 LNHDA and CDR2 SQIVND (reference sequence). The CDR3 sequence is CAVTGTGLYGYTF. CDR3 DNA: TGTGCCGTCACCGGGACAGGGTTATATGGCTACACCTTC.

The chain recombines TRBV10-3 with TRBJ1-2; D possibly corresponds to TRBD1 (5 bases). There are 11 residues in the CDR3. Germline V gene data show CDR1 as ENHRY and CDR2 as SYGVKD. V was trimmed by 8 bases and J by 7 bases, leaving 11 bases between them. The CDR3 loop is CAIGGFGGYTF. The CDR3 nucleotides read TGTGCCATCGGGGGGTTTGGTGGCTACACCTTC.

The gene calls are TRBV3-1 (or the pseudogene TRBV3-2) and TRBJ1-4; a possible D gene is TRBD1 (5 bases). The CDR3 is 15 residues long. Deletions cut 3 bases from V and 2 bases from J, with 10 bases between. Germline lookup yields CDR1 LGHDT and CDR2 YNNKEL (reference sequence). In nucleotides, the CDR3 is TGTGCCAGCAGCCACCAGGGAATCACTAATGAAAAACTGTTTTTT. Translating gives CASSHQGITNEKLFF.

This clone was detected a few times. This rearrangement joins TRBV6-1 to TRBJ1-4, with D perhaps matching TRBD1 (6 bases). The germline V gene has CDR1 MNHNS and CDR2 SASEGT. There are 14 residues in the CDR3. The V end was cut by 2 bases, the J end by 8 bases, with 12 bases between. Here the CDR3 DNA reads TGTGCCAGCAGTGAATTCGGGGGGCAAGAAAAACTGTTTTTT. Its protein is CASSEFGGQEKLFF.

V is TRBV6-2 or TRBV6-3 and J is TRBJ1-5; 8 nucleotides line up with TRBD1. CDR3 length equals 17 residues. Germline CDR1 MNHEY, CDR2 SVGEGT. The V and J ends lost 5 bases and 0 bases, in that order; junction bases with no gene match: 9. The CDR3 sequence is CASSMDRAINSNQPQHF. The CDR3 bases are TGTGCCAGCAGTATGGACAGGGCGATTAATAGCAATCAGCCCCAGCATTTT.

This rearrangement joins TRBV7-2 to TRBJ1-1; the D gene is possibly TRBD1 (5 bases). V lost 0 bases and J 1 base, leaving 9 bases between the germline ends. The CDR3 covers 15 residues. Germline V gene lookup returns CDR1 SGHTA and CDR2 FQGNSA. In DNA, the CDR3 is TGTGCCAGCAGCTTAGCCCACGGGGGGAACACTGAAGCTTTCTTT. Translating it yields CASSLAHGGNTEAFF. The entire variable domain, with the rest obtained from reference TRBV7-2 and TRBJ1-1, is as follows: GAGVSQSPSNKVTEKGKDVELRCDPISGHTALYWYRQSLGQGLEFLIYFQGNSAPDKSGLPSDRFSAERTGGSVSTLTIQRTQQEDSAVYLCASSLAHGGNTEAFFGQGTRLTVV.

The chain carries TRBV6-5 and TRBJ1-6, with TRBD1 identical over 8 bases. Germline V gives CDR1 MNHEY, CDR2 SVGAGI. J lost 7 bases, V lost 7 bases, and 9 bases had no gene match. The CDR3 consists of 15 residues. This chain's CDR3 is CASTSGGYPNSPLHF. CDR3 DNA sequence: TGTGCCAGCACTTCAGGGGGCTACCCCAATTCACCCCTCCACTTT.

The chain recombines TRBV7-2 with TRBJ2-1; 11 bases map to TRBD1. V was pared by 4 bases and J by 1 base, with 9 bases of the junction left unmatched. Germline V gene lookup returns CDR1 SGHTA and CDR2 FQGNSA. The CDR3 length is 18 residues. DNA for the CDR3: TGTGCCAGCAGCTCACACGCATGGGACAGGGGGTCCTACAATGAGCAGTTCTTC. As protein: CASSSHAWDRGSYNEQFF. Combining the CDR3 with reference TRBV7-2 and TRBJ2-1 gives the whole variable domain GAGVSQSPSNKVTEKGKDVELRCDPISGHTALYWYRQSLGQGLEFLIYFQGNSAPDKSGLPSDRFSAERTGGSVSTLTIQRTQQEDSAVYLCASSSHAWDRGSYNEQFFGPGTRLTVL.

CDR3 sequence (DNA): TGCGCCAGCAGCTTGGACATGAACTATGGCTACACCTTC. Translation: CASSLDMNYGYTF. This sequence joins TRBV5-1 and TRBJ1-2; D gene unclear. The V gene lost 0 bases and the J gene lost 2 bases, with 5 bases spanning the gap. Germline V gene sequence: CDR1 SGHRS, CDR2 YFSETQ. The CDR3 spans 13 residues. Full variable domain (missing parts from reference TRBV5-1 and TRBJ1-2): KAGVTQTPRYLIKTRGQQVTLSCSPISGHRSVSWYQQTPGQGLQFLFEYFSETQRNKGNFPGRFSGRQFSNSRSEMNVSTLELGDSALYLCASSLDMNYGYTFGSGTRLTVV.

The V gene is TRBV7-3, the J gene TRBJ2-1, with TRBD2 matching 8 bases. J lost 7 bases, V lost 2 bases, and 4 bases had no gene match. The CDR3 loop spans 14 amino acids. Germline CDR1 SGHTA, CDR2 FQGTGA. CDR3 sequence: CASSLGGRSNEQFF. The CDR3 nucleotides are TGTGCCAGCAGCTTAGGCGGGAGGAGTAATGAGCAGTTCTTC. Full variable domain (remainder filled in from reference TRBV7-3 and TRBJ2-1): GAGVSQTPSNKVTEKGKYVELRCDPISGHTALYWYRQSLGQGPEFLIYFQGTGAADDSGLPNDRFFAVRPEGSVSTLKIQRTERGDSAVYLCASSLGGRSNEQFFGPGTRLTVL.

The chain has TRBV28 and TRBJ2-7; 8 bases are shared with TRBD2. The V gene end was trimmed by 7 bases and the J gene end by 2 bases; junction bases not matched to a gene: 7. The CDR3 contains 14 residues. Germline loops: CDR1 MDHEN, CDR2 SYDVKM. The CDR3 DNA reads as TGTGCCAGCACGGGAGGGGGGGTTCCCTACGAGCAGTACTTC. Translation: CASTGGGVPYEQYF.

The V and J genes are TRBV20-1 and TRBJ1-1; 9 nucleotides agree with TRBD1. CDR1 DFQATT and CDR2 SNEGSKA come from the germline V gene (reference sequence). CDR3 length equals 15 residues. V shed 3 bases, J shed 5 bases, and the junction held 10 bases outside the gene matches. This CDR3 reads CSASWVGQGLTEAFF. CDR3 nucleotides: TGCAGTGCTAGTTGGGTGGGACAGGGTTTAACTGAAGCTTTCTTT.

This chain connects TRBV11-2 to TRBJ1-3; TRBD1 might be the D (5 bases). Germline V CDR1 and CDR2: SGHAT, FQNNGV. Deletions cut 6 bases from V and 0 bases from J, with 9 bases between. This CDR3 is built from 14 residues. CDR3 sequence: CASRGASSGNTIYF. The CDR3, as DNA: TGTGCCAGCAGAGGGGCCTCCTCTGGAAACACCATATATTTT.

The V gene is TRBV15, the J gene TRBJ1-1, with 7 bases lining up with TRBD1. From germline, CDR1 is LNHNV and CDR2 YYDKDF (reference sequence). Trimming removed 6 bases from V and 5 bases from J; junction bases left unmatched: 12. The CDR3 length is 15 residues. The CDR3: CATRAGQDGETEAFF. CDR3 nucleotides: TGTGCCACCAGAGCCGGACAGGACGGGGAGACTGAAGCTTTCTTT.

The chain joins TRBV5-1 to TRBJ2-1; 10 nucleotides align to TRBD2. This CDR3 is 17 amino acids long. CDR1 SGHRS and CDR2 YFSETQ come from the germline V gene. Trimming removed 4 bases from V and 8 bases from J; junction bases left unmatched: 15. The CDR3 coding sequence is TGCGCCAGCAGCCTACTAGCGGGGTCCCAGGGATCGGATGAGCAGTTCTTC. It translates to CASSLLAGSQGSDEQFF.

The chain has TRBV6-4 and TRBJ2-7; tentatively, D is TRBD2 (5 bases). Trimming pared 4 bases from V and 0 bases from J, leaving 13 bases between. The CDR3 sequence is 15 residues long. Germline V CDR1 and CDR2: MRHNA, SNTAGT. CDR3: CASSVEGGSSYEQYF. The CDR3, as DNA: TGTGCCAGCAGTGTAGAAGGAGGCAGCTCCTACGAGCAGTACTTC.

In this sample, this clone turned up a few times. Here the CDR3 DNA reads TGTGCCTCCCAGGGACAGGGGAACACTGAAGCTTTCTTT. Translation: CASQGQGNTEAFF. This sequence joins TRBV10-3 and TRBJ1-1; 9 nucleotides align to TRBD1. The CDR3 sequence is 13 residues long. J lost 1 base, V lost 11 bases, and 5 bases had no gene match. Germline CDR1 and CDR2: ENHRY and SYGVKD.